One sample yielded the 27 T cell receptor beta chains listed below, sequenced in a study of CXCR3-negative and CXCR3-positive naive CD8 T cells. cDNA libraries for TRB were generated by 5' RACE incorporating UMI labels. No DNA is given; TCRdb re-called the 5' RACE reads and lists each CDR3 protein once. This table holds 100,000 to 150,000 distinct CDR3 sequences. The source material was naive CXCR3- CD8+ T cells from blood. Subset of the sample: CD45RO-CCR7+CD27+CD95- naive CD8+ T cells lacking CXCR3 (TNR3-). The receptors stem from a human donor in good health. Some clones in this sample may be carry-over from other donors' samples.

This chain connects TRBV14 to TRBJ1-1; TCRdb's D gene call, TRBD1, goes unchecked for lack of DNA. This CDR3 spans 15 amino acids. The germline gives CDR1 SGHDN, CDR2 FVKESK. CDR3 protein: CASSSEDSMNTEAFF.

V is TRBV7-8 and J is TRBJ2-7; TCRdb selects TRBD1, and the lack of DNA leaves this call unchecked. The V gene's germline CDR1 is SGHVS and CDR2 FQNEAQ. The CDR3 runs to 15 residues. CDR3 sequence: CASSLSAGAIYEQYF. Together with reference TRBV7-8 and TRBJ2-7, the CDR3 gives the full variable domain: GAGVSQSPRYKVAKRGQDVALRCDPISGHVSLFWYQQALGQGPEFLTYFQNEAQLDKSGLPSDRFFAERPEGSVSTLKIQRTQQEDSAVYLCASSLSAGAIYEQYFGPGTRLTVT.

The rearrangement uses TRBV4-1 and TRBJ1-2; TCRdb's D call of TRBD1 is untestable without DNA. The CDR3 totals 14 residues. The V gene's germline CDR1 is MGHRA and CDR2 YSYEKL. The CDR3 sequence is CASSQETGYFGYTF.

The CDR3 loop reads CASSRGQGSTDTQYF. The chain recombines TRBV6-6 with TRBJ2-3; with no DNA, the TCRdb D assignment of TRBD1 cannot be verified. Germline assignment: CDR1 MNHNY and CDR2 SVGAGI (reference sequence). The CDR3 totals 15 residues.

The chain joins TRBV9 to TRBJ2-7; TCRdb's assignment of TRBD1 cannot be checked, as there is no DNA. Germline CDR1 SGDLS, CDR2 YYNGEE. The CDR3 spans 14 residues. The CDR3 loop is CASSGGTGDYEQYF.

V gene TRBV2 combines with J gene TRBJ1-1. The CDR3 length is 14 residues. CDR1 and CDR2 (germline): SNHLY, FYNNEI. CDR3 sequence reads: CASREDWGSTEAFF.

The chain combines TRBV7-8 with TRBJ2-7. Germline lookup yields CDR1 SGHVS and CDR2 FQNEAQ. CDR3 size: 14 residues. The CDR3 reads CASSLELAGNEQYF. The entire variable domain, with the rest obtained from reference TRBV7-8 and TRBJ2-7, is as follows: GAGVSQSPRYKVAKRGQDVALRCDPISGHVSLFWYQQALGQGPEFLTYFQNEAQLDKSGLPSDRFFAERPEGSVSTLKIQRTQQEDSAVYLCASSLELAGNEQYFGPGTRLTVT.

This chain links TRBV5-6 with TRBJ2-4; the D call from TCRdb, TRBD1, cannot be confirmed without DNA. CDR3 length: 16 residues. Germline V gene data show CDR1 as SGHDT and CDR2 as YYEEEE. The chain's CDR3 is CASTPGKKLAKNIQYF.

The V call is TRBV3-1, the J call TRBJ2-1; with no DNA, the TCRdb D assignment of TRBD2 cannot be verified. Germline CDR1 LGHDT, CDR2 YNNKEL (reference sequence). This CDR3 comprises 17 residues. The CDR3 sequence is CASSQEASGSNDNEQFF.

The chain combines TRBV6-5 with TRBJ2-1. This CDR3 is built from 13 residues. Germline CDR1 is MNHEY and CDR2 is SVGAGI. The CDR3 is CASSYHGVAEQFF.

The V call is TRBV12-3 or TRBV12-4, the J call TRBJ2-1. The CDR3 spans 14 residues. The CDR3 sequence: CASSSTLSYNEQFF.

The rearrangement joins TRBV4-3 to TRBJ2-7; TCRdb's assignment of TRBD1 cannot be checked, as there is no DNA. The CDR3 sequence is 16 residues long. Per germline, CDR1 LGHNA and CDR2 YSLEER. The CDR3 here is CASSQDRGVGAYEQYF.

The V gene is TRBV20-1, the J gene TRBJ2-7; TCRdb calls TRBD2, which cannot be checked without DNA. The CDR3 spans 13 residues. Germline V lookup: CDR1 DFQATT, CDR2 SNEGSKA (reference sequence). CDR3 in amino acids: CSADSQNSYEQYF.

V is TRBV28 and J is TRBJ2-1; the TCRdb D gene call, TRBD2, has no DNA to confirm it. CDR3 length: 19 residues. Germline V gene lookup returns CDR1 MDHEN and CDR2 SYDVKM. This CDR3 is CAIQRRFGLAGVSYNEQFF.

The V call is TRBV7-3, the J call TRBJ2-5. From germline, CDR1 is SGHTA and CDR2 FQGTGA. The CDR3 length is 13 residues. CDR3: CASSSFPRETQYF.

This rearrangement joins TRBV29-1 to TRBJ2-5; TCRdb selects TRBD1, and the lack of DNA leaves this call unchecked. Germline assignment: CDR1 SQVTM and CDR2 ANQGSEA. The CDR3 spans 12 residues. Here the CDR3 reads CSVEGTRETQYF. The complete variable domain, with remaining parts taken from reference TRBV29-1 and TRBJ2-5, reads SAVISQKPSRDICQRGTSLTIQCQVDSQVTMMFWYRQQPGQSLTLIATANQGSEATYESGFVIDKFPISRPNLTFSTLTVSNMSPEDSSIYLCSVEGTRETQYFGPGTRLLVL.

The CDR3 spells CASSNDRGGFNEQFF. V gene TRBV27 combines with J gene TRBJ2-1; TCRdb calls TRBD1, which cannot be checked without DNA. This CDR3 is 15 amino acids long. Germline CDR1 is MNHEY and CDR2 is SMNVEV (reference sequence).

The chain is built from TRBV28 and TRBJ2-1; TCRdb outputs TRBD2, but without DNA this stays unchecked. This CDR3 is built from 14 residues. CDR1 and CDR2 from the germline V gene are MDHEN and SYDVKM. The CDR3 region is CASSFVRESPEQFF.

The J gene is TRBJ2-2, the V gene TRBV7-8. The CDR3 has 13 amino acids. Germline values: CDR1 SGHVS, CDR2 FQNEAQ. CDR3: CASSLTETGELFF.

The chain has TRBV28 and TRBJ2-7; there is no DNA to check the TCRdb D call of TRBD2. There are 14 residues in the CDR3. Germline V CDR1 and CDR2: MDHEN, SYDVKM. The CDR3 reads CANGGEGVGYEQYF.

The genes are TRBV29-1 and TRBJ1-2; TCRdb's D gene call, TRBD1, goes unchecked for lack of DNA. The CDR3 totals 13 residues. CDR1 is SQVTM, CDR2 ANQGSEA, per germline. The CDR3 sequence is CSVIRTGNYGYTF.

This rearrangement joins TRBV2 to TRBJ2-1; TCRdb proposes TRBD1, but this gene call is untestable without DNA. The CDR3 is 13 amino acids. CDR1 and CDR2 from the germline V gene are SNHLY and FYNNEI. The CDR3: CASDPGQINEQFF.

Here the CDR3 reads CSVEAPRVAGADTQYF. V and J are TRBV29-1 and TRBJ2-3; TCRdb reports TRBD2, a call that lacks DNA to check it against. Germline CDR1 and CDR2: SQVTM and ANQGSEA. There are 16 residues in the CDR3.

The chain is built from TRBV3-1 and TRBJ2-1; the D call of TRBD1 rests on TCRdb alone, since no DNA is present to check it. This CDR3 is 17 amino acids long. Germline CDR1 reads LGHDT; CDR2 reads YNNKEL (reference sequence). The CDR3 is CASSPPRLGSSYNEQFF.

CDR3 sequence reads: CRRRVRKRYNEKLFF. The rearrangement uses TRBV29-1 and TRBJ1-4; with no DNA, the TCRdb D assignment of TRBD1 cannot be verified. The CDR3 is made up of 15 amino acids. The germline gives CDR1 SQVTM, CDR2 ANQGSEA. The full variable domain, its missing parts supplied by reference TRBV29-1 and TRBJ1-4, is SAVISQKPSRDICQRGTSLTIQCQVDSQVTMMFWYRQQPGQSLTLIATANQGSEATYESGFVIDKFPISRPNLTFSTLTVSNMSPEDSSIYLCRRRVRKRYNEKLFFGSGTQLSVL.

The J gene is TRBJ2-7, the V gene TRBV6-2 or TRBV6-3. Germline loops: CDR1 MNHEY, CDR2 SVGEGT. CDR3 length: 14 residues. The CDR3 sequence: CASSYSDSSYEQYF.

The V gene is TRBV5-1, the J gene TRBJ2-3. CDR3 length: 16 residues. Per germline, CDR1 SGHRS and CDR2 YFSETQ. The CDR3 protein is CASSLAIGTSADTQYF.